This TCR beta chain was found in a study of tumor and adjacent non-tumor tissue in lung cancer. Study findings and constraints: Higher tumor TCR diversity was associated with shorter survival. Tumor repertoires had a smaller top 100 clone share than normal lung.

CDR1 DFQATT and CDR2 SNEGSKA come from the germline V gene (reference sequence). The CDR3 sequence is 13 residues long. Trimming removed 5 bases at V and 0 bases at J, with 11 bases between. A word on this clonotype: What it binds is not known.

This sample's RNA came from whole unsorted tissue. Newly diagnosed lung cancer patients had thoracic surgery in China, August–late 2014, without prior chemotherapy. Three rounds of nested PCR, following a modified ARM-PCR protocol, produced the TCRbeta library. TCRdb recomputed calls from the multiplex PCR reads with MiXCR, one row per CDR3 protein. This sample yields over 100,000 distinct CDR3 sequences, of which approximately 82% are seen a single time; approximately 35% belongs to the top ten. The material sequenced was lung tumor tissue. The chain employs TRBV20-1 and TRBJ2-7; D is possibly TRBD2 (6 bases). The clonotype originates from a woman aged 55-70 years with non-small cell lung cancer. The CDR3 region is CSAYCGISYEQYF. The CDR3 bases are TGCAGTGCTTACTGCGGGATCTCCTACGAGCAGTACTTC.